Below, 26 T cell receptor beta chains from the same sample are listed, as sequenced in a study of T cell repertoires in cytomegalovirus infection. The antigens these receptors bind are not known. From the reads, TCRdb called clonotypes with MiXCR, one entry per CDR3 protein. The sample yields roughly 990,000 distinct CDR3 sequences, approximately 30% seen once. This sample comprised cultured CD8+ T cells from PBMCs, obtained from culture after CMV antigen stimulation. The receptors stem from a human donor in good health (CMV status not recorded). Some clones in this sample may be carry-over from other donors' samples.

Only a few counts were recorded for this clonotype. V is TRBV7-9 and J is TRBJ1-2, with D possibly matching TRBD1 (5 bases). The CDR3 sequence is 14 residues long. Trimming took off 5 bases at V and 6 bases at J, with 16 bases between the two ends. Germline V gives CDR1 SEHNR, CDR2 FQNEAQ (reference sequence). CDR3 residues: CASSNTPGRDGYTF. The CDR3 nucleotides read TGTGCCAGCAGCAACACCCCAGGGAGAGATGGCTACACCTTC.

V is TRBV12-3 or TRBV12-4 and J is TRBJ2-2, with TRBD2 matching 10 bases. The CDR3 totals 17 residues. V lost 6 bases and J lost 3; bases outside the gene matches: 10. DNA of the CDR3: TGTGCCAGCAGCTTTTCCCTAGCGGGGGAATACACCGGGGAGCTGTTTTTT. Residues: CASSFSLAGEYTGELFF.

At least ten counts were recorded for this clonotype. V is TRBV12-3 or TRBV12-4 and J is TRBJ2-1, with 8 bases fitting TRBD1. J was trimmed by 6 bases and V by 5 bases; bases with no gene match: 12. The CDR3 totals 16 residues. The CDR3 loop is CASSTRNRGVGNEQFF. The CDR3 DNA is TGTGCCAGCAGTACGAGGAACAGGGGGGTGGGCAATGAGCAGTTCTTC.

This clonotype was counted between two and nine times. The CDR3 coding sequence is TGTGCCAGCAGTTACACCCCCCCGGACTCCCGGAGCTCCTACAATGAGCAGTTCTTC. This translates into CASSYTPPDSRSSYNEQFF. The chain combines TRBV6-6 with TRBJ2-1, with TRBD2 as a possible D gene (5 bases). Trimming removed 2 bases at V and 0 bases at J, with 20 bases between. Germline V lookup: CDR1 MNHNY, CDR2 SVGAGI (reference sequence). The CDR3 is 19 amino acids.

The chain recombines TRBV6-2 or TRBV6-3 with TRBJ2-6; weak D call: TRBD1 (6 bases). Trimming took 10 bases from V and 1 from J, leaving 29 bases between them. The CDR3 loop spans 20 amino acids. Germline lookup yields CDR1 MNHEY and CDR2 SVGEGT. This CDR3 reads CATIHGQKLLVQSGANVLTF. In DNA form, the CDR3 reads TGTGCCACCATACACGGACAGAAGCTCCTCGTCCAATCTGGGGCCAACGTCCTGACTTTC.

This clonotype came up a few times. The chain uses TRBV6-1 and TRBJ2-5; the D gene is possibly TRBD2 (6 bases). The germline CDR1 and CDR2 sequences are MNHNS and SASEGT. This CDR3 has 14 amino acids. V was trimmed by 6 bases and J by 4 bases, leaving 15 bases between them. CDR3: CASRTTGEVETQYF. The DNA for the CDR3 is TGTGCCAGCAGAACCACGGGGGAAGTAGAGACCCAGTACTTC.

This clonotype was counted at least ten times. The chain employs TRBV7-9 and TRBJ2-1, with 8 bases matching TRBD2. J was trimmed by 2 bases and V by 5 bases; bases with no gene match: 2. This CDR3 is built from 14 residues. Germline CDR1 SEHNR, CDR2 FQNEAQ (reference sequence). CDR3 region: CASSRGGPYNEQFF. In DNA form, the CDR3 reads TGTGCCAGCAGCCGGGGGGGTCCCTACAATGAGCAGTTCTTC.

The genes are TRBV6-4 and TRBJ2-2; D is ambiguous. Per germline, CDR1 MRHNA and CDR2 SNTAGT. The germline V and J ends were trimmed by 0 bases and 2 bases, with 10 bases remaining between them. The CDR3 totals 16 residues. This CDR3 is CASSDSTRVNTGELFF. The CDR3 nucleotides are TGTGCCAGCAGTGACTCTACCCGGGTCAACACCGGGGAGCTGTTTTTT.

The V call is TRBV5-6, the J call TRBJ1-2, with 7 bases fitting TRBD1. Losses at the gene ends were 9 bases for V and 5 bases for J; bases not matched to a gene: 16. The CDR3 extends over 15 amino acids. The V gene's germline CDR1 is SGHDT and CDR2 YYEEEE. In nucleotides, the CDR3 is TGTGCCAACACAAAGGAGGCAGGGGGACAATATGGCTACACCTTC. Translation: CANTKEAGGQYGYTF.

The gene calls are TRBV28 and TRBJ2-7; possible D gene TRBD2, 7 bases. Germline loops: CDR1 MDHEN, CDR2 SYDVKM. Trimming shortened V by 3 bases and J by 7 bases, and 13 bases separated the two germline ends. This CDR3 comprises 13 residues. CDR3 residues: CASSFRGALEQYV. The CDR3 coding sequence is TGTGCCAGCAGTTTTCGGGGGGCGCTTGAGCAGTACGTC.

This clonotype was recorded a few times. The chain links TRBV24-1 to TRBJ2-5, with 10 bases matching TRBD2. V shed 6 bases, J shed 2 bases, and the junction held 5 bases outside the gene matches. The CDR3 covers 15 residues. Germline lookup yields CDR1 KGHDR and CDR2 SFDVKD. CDR3: CATSPGLADQETQYF. CDR3 DNA: TGTGCCACCAGTCCCGGACTAGCGGATCAAGAGACCCAGTACTTC.

This clonotype was observed a handful of times. The rearrangement joins TRBV11-2 to TRBJ2-7, with 8 bases fitting TRBD1. Germline trimming cut 1 base from V and 2 bases from J; bases unmatched to any gene: 4. This CDR3 comprises 15 residues. In germline, CDR1 is SGHAT, CDR2 FQNNGV. The CDR3 sequence: CASSLGRGRTYEQYV. The DNA for the CDR3 is TGTGCCAGCAGCTTAGGCAGGGGGCGAACCTACGAGCAGTACGTC.

This clonotype was recorded a few times. V is TRBV7-3 and J is TRBJ2-3; 9 bases fit TRBD1. The junction had 5 bases not matched to a gene; V was cut back by 1 base and J by 6 bases. This CDR3 comprises 15 residues. Germline CDR1 SGHTA, CDR2 FQGTGA. CDR3 loop: CASSLMGTGMDTQYF. The CDR3 region has the DNA TGTGCCAGCAGCTTAATGGGGACAGGGATGGATACGCAGTATTTT.

The chain joins TRBV27 to TRBJ2-1; possibly TRBD1 for D (6 bases). Trimming removed 2 bases at V and 2 bases at J, with 10 bases between. The CDR3 has 15 amino acids. Per the germline V gene, CDR1 is MNHEY and CDR2 is SMNVEV (reference sequence). CDR3 protein: CASSLGDRPYNEQFF. In DNA form, the CDR3 reads TGTGCCAGCAGTTTAGGAGACAGGCCCTACAATGAGCAGTTCTTC.

The chain links TRBV25-1 to TRBJ2-7; maybe TRBD1 (6 bases). The CDR3 length is 14 residues. Germline CDR1 is MGHDK and CDR2 is SYGVNS. V was pared by 3 bases and J by 5 bases, with 14 bases between. The CDR3 nucleotides are TGTGCCAGCAGTGATCTTGGGGGCTTCGACGAGCAGTACTTC. Its translation is CASSDLGGFDEQYF.

Of note for this clonotype: A much larger clone sits a single nucleotide away, making a read error possible. The chain employs TRBV7-4 and TRBJ2-1; D call uncertain. The germline V gene encodes CDR1 SGHVT and CDR2 SQSDAQ. The CDR3 covers 15 residues. V lost 7 bases to trimming and J lost 0 bases, with 13 bases between them. The CDR3, as DNA: TGTGCCAGCAACCAAGAGCTAAGCTCCTACAATGAGCAGTTCTTC. Protein product: CASNQELSSYNEQFF.

In its sample, this clonotype was seen many times. V gene TRBV7-6 combines with J gene TRBJ1-1; D is unclear. The CDR3 covers 14 residues. Germline V gene sequence: CDR1 SGHVS, CDR2 FNYEAQ. V was shortened by 4 bases and J by 4 bases, with 13 bases between the two germline ends. The CDR3 DNA is TGTGCCAGCAGCTCCAGTTCAATGGGCACTGAAGCTTTCTTT. Protein product: CASSSSSMGTEAFF.

This clonotype was observed many times. The chain couples TRBV7-8 to TRBJ2-4; D is perhaps TRBD2 (5 bases). CDR1 and CDR2 from the germline V gene are SGHVS and FQNEAQ. V was clipped by 1 base and J by 1 base, with 11 bases between them. The length of the CDR3 is 16 residues. CDR3 residues: CASSLGGGVAKNIQYF. The CDR3 DNA reads TGTGCCAGCAGCTTAGGAGGAGGAGTCGCCAAAAACATTCAGTACTTC.

This clonotype has at least ten counts. The chain recombines TRBV20-1 with TRBJ2-3; D is possibly TRBD2 (6 bases). V lost 6 bases and J 0 bases, leaving 13 bases between the germline ends. Germline loops: CDR1 DFQATT, CDR2 SNEGSKA (reference sequence). The CDR3 spans 14 residues. CDR3 DNA: TGCAGTGCCAGTAGCGGTTCTAGCACAGATACGCAGTATTTT. This sequence encodes CSASSGSSTDTQYF.

This clonotype occurred many times. The V call is TRBV6-1, the J call TRBJ2-7, with D perhaps TRBD1 (5 bases). CDR1 is MNHNS, CDR2 SASEGT, per germline. The CDR3 is 14 residues long. V was shortened by 5 bases and J by 3 bases, with 14 bases between the two germline ends. The CDR3 sequence is CASSWGKGHYEQYV. CDR3 DNA sequence: TGTGCCAGCAGTTGGGGCAAGGGGCACTACGAGCAGTACGTC.

As concerns this clonotype: Given a much more abundant clone one base away, this may be a read error. The genes are TRBV7-9 and TRBJ2-7; D might be TRBD2 (5 bases). CDR3 length equals 14 residues. The V gene's germline CDR1 is SEHNR and CDR2 FQNEAQ (reference sequence). The CDR3 protein is CVSSLVPAAYEQYV. CDR3 nucleotide sequence: TGTGTCAGCAGCTTAGTGCCAGCGGCCTACGAGCAGTACGTC.

This clonotype was seen a handful of times. The V call is TRBV6-5, the J call TRBJ2-5; TRBD1 agrees at 8 bases. The V and J ends lost 10 bases and 5 bases, in that order; junction bases with no gene match: 12. CDR3 size: 14 residues. Germline CDR1 reads MNHEY; CDR2 reads SVGAGI. The CDR3 region is CATHSQGAWETQYF. CDR3 bases: TGTGCCACCCATTCTCAGGGGGCCTGGGAGACCCAGTACTTC.

The chain has TRBV9 and TRBJ2-5, with 9 positions matching TRBD2. This CDR3 is 14 amino acids long. Germline assignment: CDR1 SGDLS and CDR2 YYNGEE. V lost 0 bases to trimming and J lost 4 bases; unmatched junction nucleotides: 1. The CDR3 sequence: CASSVGGGVETQYF. The CDR3 region has the DNA TGTGCCAGCAGCGTAGGCGGGGGGGTAGAGACCCAGTACTTC. The entire variable domain, with the rest obtained from reference TRBV9 and TRBJ2-5, is as follows: DSGVTQTPKHLITATGQRVTLRCSPRSGDLSVYWYQQSLDQGLQFLIQYYNGEERAKGNILERFSAQQFPDLHSELNLSSLELGDSALYFCASSVGGGVETQYFGPGTRLLVL.

This clonotype was seen many times. V and J are TRBV7-6 and TRBJ1-4, with D possibly TRBD1 on 6 matching bases. The CDR3 is 14 amino acids. CDR1 SGHVS and CDR2 FNYEAQ come from the germline V gene. Trimming stripped 5 bases from V and 8 bases from J, with 15 bases between. The CDR3 here is CASSLRLRGEKLFF. CDR3 coding DNA: TGTGCCAGCAGCCTTCGACTTAGGGGGGAAAAACTGTTTTTT.

This chain links TRBV6-2 or TRBV6-3 with TRBJ1-2, with no clear D. The germline V gene has CDR1 MNHEY and CDR2 SVGEGT. This CDR3 region has 14 residues. Between the trimmed V and J ends, which lost 10 bases and 3 bases, there was a span of 18 bases. Here the CDR3 DNA reads TGTGCCACGCGACCGATATTCCAGGACTATGGCTACACCTTC. This sequence encodes CATRPIFQDYGYTF.

The chain uses TRBV12-3 or TRBV12-4 and TRBJ2-3; D is uncertain. With 4 bases removed from V and 6 bases from J, the gap between germline ends came to 8 bases. The CDR3 has 12 amino acids. The CDR3 nucleotides read TGTGCCAGCAGTTATCGGGCGGATACGCAGTATTTT. It yields the protein CASSYRADTQYF.